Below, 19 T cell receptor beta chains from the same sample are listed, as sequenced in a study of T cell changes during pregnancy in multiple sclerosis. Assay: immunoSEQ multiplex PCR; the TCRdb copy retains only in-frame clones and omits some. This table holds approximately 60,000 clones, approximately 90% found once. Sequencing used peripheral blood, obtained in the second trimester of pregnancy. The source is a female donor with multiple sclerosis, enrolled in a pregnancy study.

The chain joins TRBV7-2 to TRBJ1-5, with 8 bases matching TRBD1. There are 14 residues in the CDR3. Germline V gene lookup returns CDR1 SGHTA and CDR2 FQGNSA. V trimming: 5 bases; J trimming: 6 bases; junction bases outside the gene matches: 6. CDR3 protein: CASSPGQGFQPQHF. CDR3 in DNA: TGTGCCAGCAGCCCCGGACAGGGCTTTCAGCCCCAGCATTTT.

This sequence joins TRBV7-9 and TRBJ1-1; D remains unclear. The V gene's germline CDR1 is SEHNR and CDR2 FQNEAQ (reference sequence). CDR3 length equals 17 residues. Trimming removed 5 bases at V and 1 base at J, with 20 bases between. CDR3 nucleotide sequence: TGTGCCAGCAGCCCCATTCCGCAGAAAATACAGAACACTGAAGCTTTCTTT. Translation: CASSPIPQKIQNTEAFF.

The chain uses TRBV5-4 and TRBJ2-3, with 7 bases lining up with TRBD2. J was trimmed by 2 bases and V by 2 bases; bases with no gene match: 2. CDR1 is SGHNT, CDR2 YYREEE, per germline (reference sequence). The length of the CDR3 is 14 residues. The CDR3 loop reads CASSFGTTTDTQYF. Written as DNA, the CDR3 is TGTGCCAGCAGCTTCGGGACTACCACAGATACGCAGTATTTT.

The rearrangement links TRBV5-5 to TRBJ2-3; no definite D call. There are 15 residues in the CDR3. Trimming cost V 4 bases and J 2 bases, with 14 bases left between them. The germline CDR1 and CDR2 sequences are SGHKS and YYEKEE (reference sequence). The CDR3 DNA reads TGTGCCAGCAGCCCAACAGTTCCGCTCACAGATACGCAGTATTTT. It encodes CASSPTVPLTDTQYF.

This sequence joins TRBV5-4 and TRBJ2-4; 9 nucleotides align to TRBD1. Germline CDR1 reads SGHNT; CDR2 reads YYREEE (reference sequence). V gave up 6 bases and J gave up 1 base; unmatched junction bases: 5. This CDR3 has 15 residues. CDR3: CASNRQGDAKNIQYF. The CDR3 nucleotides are TGTGCCAGCAACAGACAGGGGGACGCCAAAAACATTCAGTACTTC.

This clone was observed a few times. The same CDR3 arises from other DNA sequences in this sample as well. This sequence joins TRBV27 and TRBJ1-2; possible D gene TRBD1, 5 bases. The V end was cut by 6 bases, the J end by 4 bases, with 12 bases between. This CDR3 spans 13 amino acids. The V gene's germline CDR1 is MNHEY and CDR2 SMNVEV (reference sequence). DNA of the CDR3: TGTGCCAGCAGCGGGACGGGGGGCTATGGCTACACCTTC. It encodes CASSGTGGYGYTF.

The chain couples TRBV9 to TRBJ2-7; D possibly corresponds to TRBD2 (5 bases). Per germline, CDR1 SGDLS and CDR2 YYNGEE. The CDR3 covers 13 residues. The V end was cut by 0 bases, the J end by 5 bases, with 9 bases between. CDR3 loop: CASSVDAGNEQYF. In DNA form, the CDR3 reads TGTGCCAGCAGCGTAGATGCCGGGAACGAGCAGTACTTC.

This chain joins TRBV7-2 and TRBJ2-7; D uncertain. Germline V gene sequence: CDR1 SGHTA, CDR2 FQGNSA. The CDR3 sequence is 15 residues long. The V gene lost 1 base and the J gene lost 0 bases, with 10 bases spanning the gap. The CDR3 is CASSLGAGSSYEQYF. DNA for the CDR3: TGTGCCAGCAGCTTAGGTGCAGGAAGCTCCTACGAGCAGTACTTC.

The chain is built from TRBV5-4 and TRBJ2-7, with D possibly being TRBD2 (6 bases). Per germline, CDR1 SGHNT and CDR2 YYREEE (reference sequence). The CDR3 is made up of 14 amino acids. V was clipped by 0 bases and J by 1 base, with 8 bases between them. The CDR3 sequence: CASSLVGGSYEQYF. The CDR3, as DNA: TGTGCCAGCAGCTTGGTTGGGGGGTCCTACGAGCAGTACTTC. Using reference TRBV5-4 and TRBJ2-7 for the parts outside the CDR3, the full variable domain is ETGVTQSPTHLIKTRGQQVTLRCSSQSGHNTVSWYQQALGQGPQFIFQYYREEENGRGNFPPRFSGLQFPNYSSELNVNALELDDSALYLCASSLVGGSYEQYFGPGTRLTVT.

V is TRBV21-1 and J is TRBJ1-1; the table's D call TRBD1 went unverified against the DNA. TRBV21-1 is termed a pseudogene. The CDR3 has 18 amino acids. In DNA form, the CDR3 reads TGTGCCAGCAGCAAAGAAGGGACAGGGCAAGAAATGAACACTGAAGCTTTCTTT. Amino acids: CASSKEGTGQEMNTEAFF.

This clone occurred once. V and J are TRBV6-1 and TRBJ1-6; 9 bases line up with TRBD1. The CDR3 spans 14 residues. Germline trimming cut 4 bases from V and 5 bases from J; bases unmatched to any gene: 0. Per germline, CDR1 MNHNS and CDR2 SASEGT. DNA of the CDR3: TGTGCCAGCAGTGGGACAGGGGATAATTCACCCCTCCACTTT. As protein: CASSGTGDNSPLHF.

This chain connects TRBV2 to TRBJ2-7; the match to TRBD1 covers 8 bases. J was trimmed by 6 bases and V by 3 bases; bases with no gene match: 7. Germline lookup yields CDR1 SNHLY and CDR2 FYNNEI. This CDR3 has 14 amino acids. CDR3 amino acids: CASSEGQGASEQYF. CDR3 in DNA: TGTGCCAGCAGTGAGGGGCAGGGGGCGAGCGAGCAGTACTTC.

CDR3 DNA: TGTGCCAGCAGATCTGGACAGAACACTGAAGCTTTCTTT. Amino acids: CASRSGQNTEAFF. This chain connects TRBV28 to TRBJ1-1, with D possibly matching TRBD1 (5 bases). The CDR3 spans 13 residues. Germline V gene data show CDR1 as MDHEN and CDR2 as SYDVKM. The V and J ends lost 6 bases and 1 base respectively, with 9 bases between them.

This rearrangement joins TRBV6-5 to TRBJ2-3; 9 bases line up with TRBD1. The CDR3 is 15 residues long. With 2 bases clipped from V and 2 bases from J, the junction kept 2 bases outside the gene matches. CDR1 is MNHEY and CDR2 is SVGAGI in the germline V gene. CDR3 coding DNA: TGTGCCAGCAGTTACGGGGACAGGGACACAGATACGCAGTATTTT. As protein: CASSYGDRDTDTQYF.

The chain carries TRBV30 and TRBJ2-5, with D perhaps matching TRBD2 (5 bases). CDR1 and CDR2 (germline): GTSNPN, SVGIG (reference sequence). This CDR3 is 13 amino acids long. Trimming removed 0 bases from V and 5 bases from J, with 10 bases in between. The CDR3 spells CAWSVRGRETQYF. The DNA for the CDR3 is TGTGCCTGGAGTGTGCGCGGGCGGGAGACCCAGTACTTC.

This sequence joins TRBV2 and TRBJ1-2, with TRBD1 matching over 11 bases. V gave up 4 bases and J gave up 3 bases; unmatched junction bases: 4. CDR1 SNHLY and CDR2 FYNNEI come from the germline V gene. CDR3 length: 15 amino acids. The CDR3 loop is CASSGGQGGDYGYTF. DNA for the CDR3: TGTGCCAGCAGTGGGGGACAGGGGGGAGACTATGGCTACACCTTC.

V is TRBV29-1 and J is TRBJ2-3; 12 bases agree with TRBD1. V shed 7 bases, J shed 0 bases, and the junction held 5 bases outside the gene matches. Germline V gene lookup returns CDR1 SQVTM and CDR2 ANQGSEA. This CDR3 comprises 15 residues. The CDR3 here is CSAGTGGDSTDTQYF. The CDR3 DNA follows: TGCAGCGCCGGGACAGGGGGCGATAGCACAGATACGCAGTATTTT.

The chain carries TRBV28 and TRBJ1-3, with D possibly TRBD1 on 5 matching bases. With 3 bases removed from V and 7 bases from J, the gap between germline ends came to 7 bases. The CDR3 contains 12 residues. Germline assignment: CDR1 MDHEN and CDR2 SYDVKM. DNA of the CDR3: TGTGCCAGCAGTTTGGGGCTTAACACCATATATTTT. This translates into CASSLGLNTIYF. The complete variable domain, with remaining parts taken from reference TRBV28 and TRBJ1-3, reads DVKVTQSSRYLVKRTGEKVFLECVQDMDHENMFWYRQDPGLGLRLIYFSYDVKMKEKGDIPEGYSVSREKKERFSLILESASTNQTSMYLCASSLGLNTIYFGEGSWLTVV.

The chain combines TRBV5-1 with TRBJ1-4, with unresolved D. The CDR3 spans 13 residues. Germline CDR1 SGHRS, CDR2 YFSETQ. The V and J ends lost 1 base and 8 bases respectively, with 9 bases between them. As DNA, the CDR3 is TGCGCCAGCAGCTTGTCGGGTGAGGAAAAACTGTTTTTT. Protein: CASSLSGEEKLFF.